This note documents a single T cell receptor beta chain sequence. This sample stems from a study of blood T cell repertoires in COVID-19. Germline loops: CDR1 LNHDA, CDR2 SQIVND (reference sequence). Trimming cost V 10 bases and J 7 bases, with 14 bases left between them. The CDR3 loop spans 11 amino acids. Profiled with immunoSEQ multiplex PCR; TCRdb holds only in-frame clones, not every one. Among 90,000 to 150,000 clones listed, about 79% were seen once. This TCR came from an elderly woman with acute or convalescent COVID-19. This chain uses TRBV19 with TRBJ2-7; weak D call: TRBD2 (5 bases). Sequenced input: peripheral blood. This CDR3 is CATQSGKEQYF. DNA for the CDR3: TGTGCCACCCAAAGCGGAAAAGAGCAGTACTTC.